The count of the clone carrying this TCR beta chain is one. Profiled with immunoSEQ multiplex PCR; TCRdb holds only in-frame clones, not every one. Altogether approximately 100,000 clones are present, roughly 88% being singletons, with the ten largest covering under 8.5%. The data are from a study of T cell responses to AZD1222 COVID-19 vaccine. This receptor was obtained from an adult who received the AZD1222 COVID-19 vaccine. Sample: peripheral blood, taken 28 days after the second AZD1222 dose.

Written as DNA, the CDR3 is TGTGCCAGCAGCCGACAGGGCCTCTACGAGCAGTACTTC. Protein product: CASSRQGLYEQYF. This chain links TRBV3-1 (or the pseudogene TRBV3-2) with TRBJ2-7; 7 bases map to TRBD1. This CDR3 has 13 residues. V was clipped by 4 bases and J by 3 bases; unmatched bases: 3. The germline V gene has CDR1 LGHDT and CDR2 YNNKEL (reference sequence).